The following is a T cell receptor beta chain sequence with its context. Its specificity is unknown. This record belongs to a study of shared clonotypes between healthy human individuals. Findings and limits, study-wide: Sorted-subset sequencing, rarefaction showed, was incomplete despite large depth.

TCRdb's table, derived via immunoSEQ multiplex PCR, lists solely in-frame clones and lacks some. The repertoire holds approximately 2.5 million clones, with over 85% as singletons. Germline assignment: CDR1 MGHRA and CDR2 YSYEKL. The CDR3 length is 18 residues. V trimming: 2 bases; J trimming: 0 bases; junction bases outside the gene matches: 9. The sequencing input was naive CD4+ T cells sorted from blood. Specified subset: CD45RA+ positively selected. The sequence derives from a man aged 18 to 30 in good health. This chain uses TRBV4-1 with TRBJ2-4; 8 bases match TRBD2. Here the CDR3 reads CASSQFSGGPIAKNIQYF. In DNA, the CDR3 is TGCGCCAGCAGCCAATTCTCGGGGGGGCCAATAGCCAAAAACATTCAGTACTTC.